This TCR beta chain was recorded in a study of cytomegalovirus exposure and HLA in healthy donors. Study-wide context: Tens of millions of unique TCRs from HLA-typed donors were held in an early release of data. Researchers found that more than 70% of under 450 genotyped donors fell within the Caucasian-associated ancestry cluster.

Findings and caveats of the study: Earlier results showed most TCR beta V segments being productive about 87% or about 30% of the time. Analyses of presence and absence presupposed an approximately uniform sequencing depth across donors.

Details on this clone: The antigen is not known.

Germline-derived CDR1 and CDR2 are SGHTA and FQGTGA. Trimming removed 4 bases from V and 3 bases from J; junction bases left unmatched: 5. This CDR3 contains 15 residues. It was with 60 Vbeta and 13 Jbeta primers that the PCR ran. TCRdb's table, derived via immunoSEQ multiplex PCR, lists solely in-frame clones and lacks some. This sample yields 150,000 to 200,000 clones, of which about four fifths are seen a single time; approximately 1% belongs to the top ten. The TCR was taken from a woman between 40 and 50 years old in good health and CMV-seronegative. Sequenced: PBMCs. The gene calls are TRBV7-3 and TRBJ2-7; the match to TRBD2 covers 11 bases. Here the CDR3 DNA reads TGTGCCAGCAGCTCCACTAGCGGGAGTTTCTACGAGCAGTACTTC. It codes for CASSSTSGSFYEQYF.